Given below is one TCR beta chain in context. Assay used: immunoSEQ multiplex PCR; TCRdb lists only in-frame clones, some missing. This sample has some 75,000 clones, with 85% to 90% found just once. This sample stems from a study of identifying expanded T cells in peripheral blood. The CDR3 loop spans 14 amino acids. Trimming took 3 bases from V and 3 from J; bases not matched to a gene: 5. Germline-derived CDR1 and CDR2 are SGHVS and FQNEAQ. V is TRBV7-8 and J is TRBJ2-7, with 7 nucleotides matching TRBD2. The sequence derives from a person aged 18 to 70 in good health. The sequenced material came from blood. The CDR3 reads CASSFREGNYEQYF. As DNA, the CDR3 is TGTGCCAGCAGCTTTAGGGAGGGCAACTACGAGCAGTACTTC.